Listed below are T cell receptor beta chains from one sample, sequenced in a study of T-cell memory formation after mild COVID-19. TCRdb re-called the 5' RACE reads with MiXCR, one entry per CDR3 protein. The top ten hold under 15% of the sample, which has 350,000 or so distinct CDR3 sequences, approximately 21% seen once. What was sequenced was PBMCs or a T cell subset sorted from them (not recorded which). The receptors were gathered from an adult woman who had mild COVID-19 (a few samples of this study predate the infection). Cell type and time point are not known. CDR3s include the opening cysteine and the closing phenylalanine or tryptophan. D genes are given only for firm matches. Expanded clones are given a class, and other clones once, few, many or no size at all.

CDR3nt	CDR3aa	abundance	v_gene	d_gene	j_gene	len
TGTGCCATGCTCCCCGGGACTAAAAGCACAGATACGCAGTATTTT	CAMLPGTKSTDTQYF	few	TRBV2	TRBD2	TRBJ2-3	15
TGTGCCTGGAGTACCGCGGACAGGGACGATGAAAAACTGTTTTTT	CAWSTADRDDEKLFF	-	TRBV30	TRBD1	TRBJ1-4	15
TGTGCCAGCAGTTCCTGGACTAGCGGGAGGACGGAGACCCAGTACTTC	CASSSWTSGRTETQYF	-	TRBV12-3/TRBV12-4	TRBD2	TRBJ2-5	16
TGTGCCAGCAGCCAAGTGACGGACGGAATACGCGGGGAGCTGTTTTTT	CASSQVTDGIRGELFF	few	TRBV14	-	TRBJ2-2	16
TGTGCCAGCAGTCGAGATAGCGGGAGCTACAATGAGCAGTTCTTC	CASSRDSGSYNEQFF	-	TRBV27	TRBD2	TRBJ2-1	15
TGTGCCAGCAGCTTGACAAAAGAGACCCAGTACTTC	CASSLTKETQYF	-	TRBV5-5	-	TRBJ2-5	12
TGCGCCAGCAGCTTGGCCTACAGGGAAACTGGCGGCTACACCTTC	CASSLAYRETGGYTF	-	TRBV5-1	-	TRBJ1-2	15
TGTGCCAGCATCTCAACGGGACTAGGGACAGATACGCAGTATTTT	CASISTGLGTDTQYF	-	TRBV5-6	TRBD2	TRBJ2-3	15
TGCAGCGTTGCCGGGACAGGCTACGAGCAGTACTTC	CSVAGTGYEQYF	few	TRBV29-1	TRBD1	TRBJ2-7	12
TGTGCCAGCTCATCCCCGACTAGCGGGGGGAATGAGCAGTTCTTC	CASSSPTSGGNEQFF	-	TRBV18	TRBD2	TRBJ2-1	15
TGTGCCAGCAGCCCCCCTGTAGTCGGGGCCTACGAGCAGTACTTC	CASSPPVVGAYEQYF	few	TRBV7-2	-	TRBJ2-7	15